Shown below are 13 T cell receptor beta chains from a single sample sequenced in a study of control samples from healthy donors and cancer patients (dated by TCRdb to about 2020). Libraries came from the immunoSEQ multiplex PCR assay. TCRdb holds this immuneACCESS table with in-frame rearrangements only. Some clones are missing; in checked studies, unresolved V genes explain under half, and the rest has no known cause. The sample records 64,000 or so clones, more than 85% of which are singletons. Together, the top ten hold about 1.7% of the sample. The sample consisted of PBMCs. The receptors shown here come from a man aged 40-55 years with colorectal cancer.

The chain has TRBV29-1 and TRBJ1-1; 8 bases match TRBD1. The germline CDR1 and CDR2 sequences are SQVTM and ANQGSEA. With V trimmed by 7 bases and J by 5 bases, 12 bases remained unmatched. The CDR3 contains 14 residues. CDR3 sequence: CSGRTGTFKTEAFF. DNA of the CDR3: TGCAGCGGACGGACAGGGACTTTTAAGACTGAAGCTTTCTTT. The full variable domain, its missing parts supplied by reference TRBV29-1 and TRBJ1-1, is SAVISQKPSRDICQRGTSLTIQCQVDSQVTMMFWYRQQPGQSLTLIATANQGSEATYESGFVIDKFPISRPNLTFSTLTVSNMSPEDSSIYLCSGRTGTFKTEAFFGQGTRLTVV.

The chain carries TRBV7-9 and TRBJ1-1; 10 bases are a match to TRBD1. The germline CDR1 and CDR2 sequences are SEHNR and FQNEAQ (reference sequence). After removal of 6 bases from V and 3 bases from J, the junction contained 13 bases not matched to a gene. The length of the CDR3 is 17 residues. The CDR3 DNA reads TGTGCCAGCAGGACAAAAGACCTGGGGACAGGGGACACTGAAGCTTTCTTT. It yields the protein CASRTKDLGTGDTEAFF. The variable domain in full, with the rest retrieved from reference TRBV7-9 and TRBJ1-1, is DTGVSQNPRHKITKRGQNVTFRCDPISEHNRLYWYRQTLGQGPEFLTYFQNEAQLEKSRLLSDRFSAERPKGSFSTLEIQRTEQGDSAMYLCASRTKDLGTGDTEAFFGQGTRLTVV.

The V call is TRBV10-2, the J call TRBJ2-7, with 8 bases aligning to TRBD2. CDR3 length equals 15 residues. V was pared by 2 bases and J by 2 bases, with 5 bases of the junction left unmatched. CDR1 is WSHSY, CDR2 SAAADI, per germline. CDR3 in amino acids: CASSEPAGGTYEQYF. CDR3 bases: TGCGCCAGCAGTGAGCCGGCGGGGGGAACCTACGAGCAGTACTTC.

The chain recombines TRBV5-1 with TRBJ2-5; 8 nucleotides agree with TRBD2. CDR3 length: 16 amino acids. V was clipped by 1 base and J by 6 bases; unmatched bases: 11. CDR1 is SGHRS, CDR2 YFSETQ, per germline. The CDR3 sequence is CASSLRWTGGEQTQYF. CDR3 nucleotide sequence: TGCGCCAGCAGCTTGCGCTGGACGGGAGGGGAACAGACCCAGTACTTC. Full variable domain (missing parts from reference TRBV5-1 and TRBJ2-5): KAGVTQTPRYLIKTRGQQVTLSCSPISGHRSVSWYQQTPGQGLQFLFEYFSETQRNKGNFPGRFSGRQFSNSRSEMNVSTLELGDSALYLCASSLRWTGGEQTQYFGPGTRLLVL.

The DNA of the CDR3 is TGTGCCAGCAGCCCCGGGCGGGGGTCAGGGGGCGCAGGGAGGCAAGAGACCCAGTACTTC. This gives the protein CASSPGRGSGGAGRQETQYF. The chain couples TRBV5-4 to TRBJ2-5; possible D gene TRBD1, 8 bases. Germline V lookup: CDR1 SGHNT, CDR2 YYREEE (reference sequence). The CDR3 has 20 amino acids. Trimming left V 4 bases short and J 2 bases short, with 30 bases between.

This sequence joins TRBV30 and TRBJ1-2, with D unresolved. Trimming pared 4 bases from V and 1 base from J, leaving 10 bases between. The CDR3 has 13 amino acids. Germline assignment: CDR1 GTSNPN and CDR2 SVGIG (reference sequence). The DNA of the CDR3 is TGTGCCTGGACGCGGGCGATTAACTATGGCTACACCTTC. Its protein product is CAWTRAINYGYTF.

The CDR3 protein is CASSYYGTVNTGELFF. CDR3 in DNA: TGTGCCAGCAGCTACTATGGGACGGTGAACACCGGGGAGCTGTTTTTT. The chain combines TRBV5-6 with TRBJ2-2; either TRBD1 or TRBD2 may supply D (5 bases each). The CDR3 length is 16 residues. The V and J ends lost 3 bases and 1 base respectively, with 13 bases between them. From germline, CDR1 is SGHDT and CDR2 YYEEEE.

The chain couples TRBV11-2 to TRBJ2-7; 8 bases match TRBD2. This CDR3 contains 14 residues. The germline CDR1 and CDR2 sequences are SGHAT and FQNNGV. Trimming at V came to 5 bases and at J to 5 bases, leaving 8 bases not matched to a gene. The CDR3 DNA reads TGTGCCAGCAGCCGGGGCGGGGGGCTTCACGAGCAGTACTTC. It yields the protein CASSRGGGLHEQYF.

The chain recombines TRBV6-5 with TRBJ1-6, with 9 positions matching TRBD1. CDR3 length: 13 residues. The V and J ends lost 7 bases and 7 bases, in that order; junction bases with no gene match: 2. Per the germline V gene, CDR1 is MNHEY and CDR2 is SVGAGI. The DNA for the CDR3 is TGTGCCAGCATTACAGGGGGCAATTCACCCCTCCACTTT. Protein product: CASITGGNSPLHF.

This clone is medium-sized within its sample. The rearrangement uses TRBV6-2 or TRBV6-3 and TRBJ1-2; D uncertain. The CDR3 loop spans 14 amino acids. With 2 bases removed from V and 8 bases from J, the gap between germline ends came to 15 bases. The germline gives CDR1 MNHEY, CDR2 SVGEGT. Written as DNA, the CDR3 is TGTGCCAGCAGTTACCGGGCCTTTAATAGAGGCTACACCTTC. Its protein product is CASSYRAFNRGYTF.

The V call is TRBV5-1, the J call TRBJ2-2; TRBD1 agrees at 9 bases. The CDR3 has 18 residues. Germline V gives CDR1 SGHRS, CDR2 YFSETQ. Trimming at V came to 0 bases and at J to 0 bases, leaving 6 bases not matched to a gene. The CDR3 bases are TGCGCCAGCAGCTTGGTTGGGACAGGGCGGGCGAACACCGGGGAGCTGTTTTTT. This translates into CASSLVGTGRANTGELFF.

V is TRBV18 and J is TRBJ1-5; possible D gene TRBD1, 5 bases. This CDR3 comprises 14 residues. Trimming took 0 bases from V and 4 from J, leaving 7 bases between them. Looked up from germline, CDR1 is KGHSH and CDR2 is LQKENI. CDR3 residues: CASSPPAGNQPQHF. The CDR3 DNA sequence: TGTGCCAGCTCACCACCGGCAGGGAATCAGCCCCAGCATTTT.

V and J are TRBV5-1 and TRBJ2-3, with D tentatively TRBD2 (5 bases). Germline assignment: CDR1 SGHRS and CDR2 YFSETQ. The CDR3 is 15 amino acids. V gave up 0 bases and J gave up 10 bases, with 18 bases separating them. CDR3 nucleotides: TGCGCCAGCAGCTTGGGGCTAGCCCTCATTGGTGCGCAGTATTTT. It specifies CASSLGLALIGAQYF.